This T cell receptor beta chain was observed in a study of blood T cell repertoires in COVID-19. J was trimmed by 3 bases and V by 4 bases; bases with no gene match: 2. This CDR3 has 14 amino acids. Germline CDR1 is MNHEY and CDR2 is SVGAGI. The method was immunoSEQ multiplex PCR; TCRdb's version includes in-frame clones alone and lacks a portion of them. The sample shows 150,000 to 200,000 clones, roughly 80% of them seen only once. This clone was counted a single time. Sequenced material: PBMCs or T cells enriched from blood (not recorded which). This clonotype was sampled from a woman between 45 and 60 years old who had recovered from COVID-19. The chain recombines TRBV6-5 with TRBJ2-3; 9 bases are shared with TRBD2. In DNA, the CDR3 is TGTGCCAGCAGTTCCGGACTAGCGACAGATACGCAGTATTTT. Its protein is CASSSGLATDTQYF.